A selection of T cell receptor beta chains follows, all from one sample in a study of T-cell memory formation after mild COVID-19. Via MiXCR, TCRdb re-called the 5' RACE reads, giving one row per CDR3 protein. The sample consists of 92,000 or so distinct CDR3 sequences, about 13% of them appearing once. Sequenced: PBMCs or a T cell subset sorted from them (not recorded which). These receptors came from an adult woman who had mild COVID-19 (a few samples of this study predate the infection). Cell type and time point are not known. Both conserved end residues are part of each CDR3. Each record gives: clone size, J gene, V gene, D gene, CDR3 protein, CDR3 DNA. D genes are given only for firm matches. Clone size is given for some rows only: seen once, a few or many times, or a class if the clone is expanded.

NA TRBJ2-1 TRBV24-1 NA CATSDMDRGWHEQFF TGTGCCACCAGTGATATGGATAGGGGGTGGCATGAGCAGTTCTTC
NA TRBJ2-1 TRBV6-2/TRBV6-3 NA CASSYSFLASYNEQFF TGTGCCAGCAGTTACTCGTTTCTAGCTTCCTACAATGAGCAGTTCTTC
few TRBJ2-4 TRBV13 NA CASSSLGAGGNIQYF TGTGCCAGCTCAAGTTTGGGGGCCGGGGGAAACATTCAGTACTTC
few TRBJ2-1 TRBV7-3 NA CASSREGSLYNEQFF TGTGCCAGCAGCAGAGAGGGGTCCCTTTACAATGAGCAGTTCTTC
NA TRBJ2-2 TRBV20-1 NA CSARGVADTGELFF TGCAGTGCTAGAGGGGTAGCGGACACCGGGGAGCTGTTTTTT
NA TRBJ1-1 TRBV12-3/TRBV12-4 NA CASSVLDTEAFF TGTGCCAGCAGCGTACTGGACACTGAAGCTTTCTTT
few TRBJ1-1 TRBV12-3/TRBV12-4 NA CASSRPLMNTEAFF TGTGCCAGCAGTAGGCCTCTCATGAACACTGAAGCTTTCTTT
many TRBJ2-2 TRBV27 NA CASSWAPAVTGELFF TGTGCCAGCAGTTGGGCACCCGCAGTAACCGGGGAGCTGTTTTTT
NA TRBJ2-7 TRBV2 NA CASSEPSRLAEEQYF TGTGCCAGCAGTGAGCCCTCCCGACTGGCGGAAGAGCAGTACTTC
NA TRBJ1-5 TRBV4-1 TRBD1 CASSQGDRESQPQHF TGCGCCAGCAGCCAAGGGGACAGGGAAAGTCAGCCCCAGCATTTT
few TRBJ1-2 TRBV5-1 TRBD1 CASRQGGEYGYTF TGCGCCAGCCGACAGGGTGGAGAGTATGGCTACACCTTC
few TRBJ2-3 TRBV9 NA CASSVVDKSTDTQYF TGTGCCAGCAGCGTAGTTGACAAGAGCACAGATACGCAGTATTTT
NA TRBJ2-7 TRBV20-1 TRBD2 CSAREPGLVDHEQYF TGCAGTGCTAGGGAACCGGGACTAGTGGATCACGAGCAGTACTTC
few TRBJ2-5 TRBV11-2 NA CASSAGLETQYF TGTGCCAGCTCGGCGGGTTTAGAGACCCAGTACTTC
NA TRBJ2-7 TRBV15 TRBD1 CATSTRQGNNEQYF TGTGCCACCAGCACCCGACAGGGGAACAACGAGCAGTACTTC
many TRBJ2-5 TRBV29-1 NA CSVEDQGRVETQYF TGCAGCGTTGAAGATCAGGGAAGGGTTGAGACCCAGTACTTC
NA TRBJ1-1 TRBV5-1 NA CASSLLLAAENTEAFF TGCGCCAGCAGCTTGTTGTTGGCCGCGGAGAACACTGAAGCTTTCTTT
NA TRBJ2-7 TRBV10-3 TRBD2 CAIGSLGLGSYEQYF TGTGCCATCGGTTCCCTGGGACTAGGATCCTACGAGCAGTACTTC
few TRBJ2-5 TRBV11-2 TRBD1 CASTTWDRAETQYF TGTGCCAGCACCACTTGGGACAGGGCAGAGACCCAGTACTTC
many TRBJ1-1 TRBV12-3/TRBV12-4 NA CASTGTWVLSTEAFF TGTGCCAGCACCGGGACGTGGGTTCTTAGCACTGAAGCTTTCTTT
NA TRBJ2-5 TRBV11-2 TRBD2 CASSLGRTSGGRETQYF TGTGCCAGCAGCTTAGGCCGGACTAGCGGGGGTAGAGAGACCCAGTACTTC
NA TRBJ1-4 TRBV20-1 NA CSARAGVNEKLFF TGCAGTGCTAGAGCTGGGGTTAATGAAAAACTGTTTTTT
few TRBJ2-3 TRBV6-2/TRBV6-3 NA CASSRPPDTQYF TGTGCCAGCAGTAGACCCCCAGATACGCAGTATTTT
many TRBJ2-1 TRBV9 NA CASSLPYNEQFF TGTGCCAGCAGCTTACCCTACAATGAGCAGTTCTTC
NA TRBJ2-7 TRBV6-2/TRBV6-3 TRBD1 CASSSRDRATYEQYF TGTGCCAGCAGTAGCCGGGACAGAGCTACCTACGAGCAGTACTTC
few TRBJ1-2 TRBV24-1 NA CATSDLVDGYTF TGTGCCACCAGTGATTTGGTCGATGGCTACACCTTC
few TRBJ2-1 TRBV20-1 TRBD2 CSARELRLAGTYEQFF TGCAGTGCTAGAGAGTTGAGACTAGCGGGAACCTATGAGCAGTTCTTC
NA TRBJ2-1 TRBV20-1 NA CSARAATYNEQFF TGCAGTGCTAGAGCCGCTACATACAATGAGCAGTTCTTC
many TRBJ2-1 TRBV12-3/TRBV12-4 NA CASSFTASYNEQFF TGTGCCAGCAGTTTCACGGCCTCCTACAATGAGCAGTTCTTC
NA TRBJ2-1 TRBV24-1 TRBD1 CATSESDRGDEQFF TGTGCCACCAGTGAGTCTGACAGGGGCGATGAGCAGTTCTTC
few TRBJ1-2 TRBV4-2 NA CASSQDRVWGDGYTF TGTGCCAGCAGCCAAGATCGGGTGTGGGGTGATGGCTACACCTTC
NA TRBJ2-1 TRBV10-3 TRBD2 CAISESLLAGVNYNEQFF TGTGCCATCAGTGAGTCGTTGCTAGCGGGAGTTAATTACAATGAGCAGTTCTTC
few TRBJ2-1 TRBV5-1 TRBD2 CASSISGAPNNEQFF TGCGCCAGCAGCATTAGCGGGGCCCCTAACAATGAGCAGTTCTTC
NA TRBJ1-2 TRBV12-3/TRBV12-4 NA CASSLEGPHPMGYGYTF TGTGCCAGCAGTTTAGAGGGCCCCCATCCTATGGGGTATGGCTACACCTTC
NA TRBJ1-4 TRBV12-3/TRBV12-4 NA CASSLGVLKLFF TGTGCCAGCAGTTTAGGGGTCCTAAAACTGTTTTTT
NA TRBJ1-5 TRBV12-3/TRBV12-4 NA CASSPGRGTNQHF TGTGCCAGCAGTCCGGGACGAGGGACAAACCAGCATTTT
NA TRBJ2-7 TRBV20-1 NA CSATGNLGEQYF TGCAGTGCGACCGGGAACCTCGGCGAGCAGTACTTC
NA TRBJ2-5 TRBV5-6 NA CASSPQEGKETQYF TGTGCCAGCAGCCCGCAGGAGGGAAAAGAGACCCAGTACTTC
many TRBJ2-7 TRBV12-3/TRBV12-4 NA CASSRPTGAYEQYF TGTGCCAGCAGTAGACCGACGGGAGCCTACGAGCAGTACTTC
NA TRBJ2-7 TRBV4-3 NA CASSPSYSYEQYF TGCGCCAGCAGCCCCAGCTACTCCTACGAGCAGTACTTC
NA TRBJ2-1 TRBV15 NA CATSRDRWGADEQFF TGTGCCACCAGCAGAGATCGTTGGGGGGCGGATGAGCAGTTCTTC
few TRBJ2-1 TRBV30 TRBD2 CALDSGSYNEQFF TGTGCCCTGGATAGCGGGTCCTACAATGAGCAGTTCTTC
NA TRBJ2-7 TRBV20-1 NA CSARDLDRLTYEQYF TGCAGTGCTAGAGATCTCGACAGGCTAACCTACGAGCAGTACTTC
NA TRBJ1-2 TRBV7-8 NA CASSLRLRENGYTF TGTGCCAGCAGCTTACGTTTGAGGGAGAATGGCTACACCTTC
NA TRBJ2-1 TRBV24-1 NA CATSGAGVRHEQFF TGTGCCACCAGTGGGGCAGGAGTTCGCCATGAGCAGTTCTTC
few TRBJ1-6 TRBV20-1 NA CTPLLRDGYSPLHF TGCACGCCTCTACTCCGGGACGGATATTCACCCCTCCACTTT
NA TRBJ1-2 TRBV7-9 NA CASSLGFNPLGGYTF TGTGCCAGCAGCTTAGGTTTCAACCCGCTCGGTGGCTACACCTTC
few TRBJ2-1 TRBV7-9 NA CASARGGNGYNEQFF TGTGCCAGCGCGAGAGGGGGGAACGGCTACAATGAGCAGTTCTTC
NA TRBJ2-7 TRBV6-5 TRBD2 CASSYYGTSDEQYF TGTGCCAGCAGTTACTACGGGACTAGCGACGAGCAGTACTTC
few TRBJ2-3 TRBV7-3 NA CASSWGTVSTDTQYF TGTGCCAGCAGCTGGGGGACTGTCAGCACAGATACGCAGTATTTT
NA TRBJ2-5 TRBV7-9 TRBD2 CASSSQREGFLQETQYF TGTGCCAGCAGCTCACAGCGGGAGGGCTTTCTCCAAGAGACCCAGTACTTC